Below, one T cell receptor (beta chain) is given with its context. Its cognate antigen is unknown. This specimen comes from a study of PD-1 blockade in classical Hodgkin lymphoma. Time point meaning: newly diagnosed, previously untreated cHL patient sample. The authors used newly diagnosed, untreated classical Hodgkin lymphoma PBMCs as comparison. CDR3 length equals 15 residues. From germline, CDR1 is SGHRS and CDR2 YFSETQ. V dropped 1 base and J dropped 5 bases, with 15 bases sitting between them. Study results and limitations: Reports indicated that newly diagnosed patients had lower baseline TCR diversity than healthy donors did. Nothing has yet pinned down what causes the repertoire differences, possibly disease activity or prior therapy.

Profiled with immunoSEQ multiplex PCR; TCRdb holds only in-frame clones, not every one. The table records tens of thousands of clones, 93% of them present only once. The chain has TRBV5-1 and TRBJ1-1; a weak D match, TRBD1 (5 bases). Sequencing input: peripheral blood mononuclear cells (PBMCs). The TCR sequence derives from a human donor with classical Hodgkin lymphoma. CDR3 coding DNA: TGCGCCAGCAGCTTGATGGGGGTGGGAGGTACTGAAGCTTTCTTT. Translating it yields CASSLMGVGGTEAFF.